The 27 T cell receptor beta chains below all came from one sample that was sequenced in a study of blood T cells in healthy people across ages. Alongside a J-beta primer mix, a sample-barcoded 5' primer served in a second PCR lasting about 6 to 12 cycles. TCRdb used MiXCR to reprocess the 5' RACE reads, holding one entry per CDR3 protein. Of about 1 million distinct CDR3 sequences in the sample, approximately 26% were seen once. The data were also submitted as part of a second study, on T cells of mothers and their children.

Sample: blood. These receptors were collected from a girl under 10 years old in good health.

This clonotype was found a few times. V usage is TRBV7-2 and J usage is TRBJ1-3, with no clear D. Trimming left V 6 bases short and J 3 bases short, with 15 bases between. The germline CDR1 and CDR2 sequences are SGHTA and FQGNSA. The CDR3 covers 15 residues. The CDR3 is CASSADAGRGNTIYF. As DNA, the CDR3 is TGTGCCAGCAGTGCCGATGCGGGCCGTGGAAACACCATATATTTT.

This clonotype has only a few counts. The gene calls are TRBV29-1 and TRBJ2-5; D possibly matches TRBD1 or TRBD2 (6 bases each). CDR3 length: 13 amino acids. Germline CDR1 and CDR2: SQVTM and ANQGSEA. The V end lost 6 bases, the J end lost 4 bases, and 15 bases lay between the germline ends. CDR3 sequence (DNA): TGCAGCGTAGGGGGGCCTCTGGGAGAGACCCAGTACTTC. It specifies CSVGGPLGETQYF.

CDR3 sequence: CASSRLVVAKNIQYF. DNA for the CDR3: TGTGCCAGCTCAAGACTAGTTGTTGCCAAAAACATTCAGTACTTC. V is TRBV2 and J is TRBJ2-4; a weak D match, TRBD2 (6 bases). The CDR3 length is 15 residues. CDR1 is SNHLY and CDR2 is FYNNEI in the germline V gene. Trimming removed 8 bases at V and 1 base at J, with 15 bases between.

This clonotype was recorded a few times. The chain couples TRBV27 to TRBJ2-7; 7 bases line up with TRBD2. This CDR3 comprises 14 residues. Germline lookup yields CDR1 MNHEY and CDR2 SMNVEV (reference sequence). V lost 2 bases, J lost 5 bases, and 6 bases stayed unmatched. CDR3 region: CASSLEAGEDEQYF. CDR3 coding DNA: TGTGCCAGCAGTTTAGAGGCGGGAGAGGACGAGCAGTACTTC.

The rearrangement links TRBV29-1 to TRBJ2-4; possibly TRBD1 for D (5 bases). Germline V gene sequence: CDR1 SQVTM, CDR2 ANQGSEA. V was trimmed by 1 base and J by 1 base, leaving 11 bases between them. This CDR3 spans 15 amino acids. The CDR3 sequence: CSVEAGHLAKNIQYF. The DNA for the CDR3 is TGCAGCGTTGAAGCAGGGCACCTCGCCAAAAACATTCAGTACTTC.

The V gene is TRBV2, the J gene TRBJ2-5, with D uncertain. This CDR3 is built from 11 residues. Trimming shortened V by 11 bases and J by 5 bases, and 12 bases separated the two germline ends. From germline, CDR1 is SNHLY and CDR2 FYNNEI. The DNA for the CDR3 is TGTGCCGGCCGGAGTTATGAGACCCAGTACTTC. Its protein product is CAGRSYETQYF.

The CDR3 DNA reads as TGTGCCAGCAGTGACAGGGGCCCACTCCTCTACAATGAGCAGTTCTTC. It is translated as CASSDRGPLLYNEQFF. The gene calls are TRBV28 and TRBJ2-5; 8 positions match TRBD1. The end of the DNA fits TRBJ2-1 better, so the J call may be wrong. The CDR3 loop spans 16 amino acids. In germline, CDR1 is MDHEN, CDR2 SYDVKM.

This rearrangement joins TRBV28 to TRBJ2-5; D unclear. V was pared by 2 bases and J by 5 bases, with 12 bases between. The CDR3 sequence is 14 residues long. The germline CDR1 and CDR2 sequences are MDHEN and SYDVKM. The CDR3 coding sequence is TGTGCCAGCAGTTTAACTTCCGCCGGGGAGACCCAGTACTTC. Translation gives CASSLTSAGETQYF.

A few counts support this clonotype. DNA for the CDR3: TGCGCCAGCAGCCAAATCCAGGGGTTTTGGGAGACCCAGTACTTC. This translates into CASSQIQGFWETQYF. This chain links TRBV4-3 with TRBJ2-5, with D possibly matching TRBD1 (6 bases). The germline V and J ends were trimmed by 2 bases and 5 bases, with 15 bases remaining between them. The CDR3 is 15 amino acids. Germline V gene data show CDR1 as LGHNA and CDR2 as YSLEER.

This clonotype has only a few counts. The chain links TRBV4-2 to TRBJ2-3, with TRBD2 matching 10 bases. The germline V gene has CDR1 LGHNA and CDR2 YNFKEQ. With V trimmed by 4 bases and J by 5 bases, 3 bases remained unmatched. The CDR3 loop spans 14 amino acids. CDR3 sequence reads: CASSPSGGIDTQYF. In DNA form, the CDR3 reads TGTGCCAGCAGCCCTAGCGGGGGTATAGATACGCAGTATTTT.

The chain employs TRBV7-2 and TRBJ1-3; D is undetermined. Germline CDR1 reads SGHTA; CDR2 reads FQGNSA. V lost 1 base and J lost 0, with 7 bases in between. The CDR3 is 15 amino acids. In DNA, the CDR3 is TGTGCCAGCAGCTTAGAACCGAGCTCTGGAAACACCATATATTTT. Its translation: CASSLEPSSGNTIYF. Full variable domain (rest looked up from reference TRBV7-2 and TRBJ1-3): GAGVSQSPSNKVTEKGKDVELRCDPISGHTALYWYRQSLGQGLEFLIYFQGNSAPDKSGLPSDRFSAERTGGSVSTLTIQRTQQEDSAVYLCASSLEPSSGNTIYFGEGSWLTVV.

This sequence joins TRBV29-1 and TRBJ2-7, with D maybe TRBD2 (5 bases). This CDR3 contains 13 residues. Germline CDR1 and CDR2: SQVTM and ANQGSEA. Trimming took 3 bases from V and 0 from J, leaving 9 bases between them. In DNA form, the CDR3 reads TGCAGCGTTGAGGTCAGCGGCTCCTACGAGCAGTACTTC. Protein: CSVEVSGSYEQYF.

V and J are TRBV29-1 and TRBJ1-2; D might be TRBD1 (5 bases). V shed 4 bases and J shed 1 base, with 10 bases lying between them. This CDR3 region has 13 residues. Germline CDR1 is SQVTM and CDR2 is ANQGSEA. As DNA, the CDR3 is TGCAGCGTTGGGGGCCTTAATAACTATGGCTACACCTTC. This translates into CSVGGLNNYGYTF.

This rearrangement joins TRBV7-2 to TRBJ2-3; perhaps TRBD2 as D (6 bases). Between the trimmed V and J ends, which lost 4 bases and 2 bases, there was a span of 13 bases. CDR3 length: 15 residues. Germline V gene sequence: CDR1 SGHTA, CDR2 FQGNSA. The CDR3 nucleotides read TGTGCCAGCAGCTCACAAGCGGGTTACACAGATACGCAGTATTTT. It specifies CASSSQAGYTDTQYF.

This chain links TRBV29-1 with TRBJ1-5, with a tentative D call TRBD1 (6 bases). This CDR3 spans 14 amino acids. Per the germline V gene, CDR1 is SQVTM and CDR2 is ANQGSEA. V gave up 6 bases and J gave up 0 bases, with 12 bases separating them. The DNA for the CDR3 is TGCAGCGTCTGGACAGCAGATAGCAATCAGCCCCAGCATTTT. Translating gives CSVWTADSNQPQHF.

This clonotype appeared a few times. The chain combines TRBV7-3 with TRBJ2-1; D not resolved. The CDR3 loop spans 13 amino acids. Trimming took 2 bases from V and 9 from J, leaving 11 bases between them. Germline lookup yields CDR1 SGHTA and CDR2 FQGTGA. Here the CDR3 DNA reads TGTGCCAGCAGCTTAGATTTTGACTCTGAGCAGTTCTTC. Translated: CASSLDFDSEQFF.

This clonotype was counted between two and nine times. The chain combines TRBV29-1 with TRBJ2-5, with D tentatively TRBD2 (5 bases). Germline V CDR1 and CDR2: SQVTM, ANQGSEA. The V gene lost 3 bases and the J gene lost 4 bases, with 9 bases spanning the gap. This CDR3 has 12 residues. CDR3 amino acids: CSVDSGSETQYF. CDR3 coding DNA: TGCAGCGTTGATTCGGGGTCAGAGACCCAGTACTTC.

V is TRBV10-2 and J is TRBJ2-7, with TRBD2 matching 8 bases. The J call may be mistaken, given a closer DNA end match to TRBJ2-1. This CDR3 region has 13 residues. Germline CDR1 reads WSHSY; CDR2 reads SAAADI. Here the CDR3 reads CASRPPTSVRQFF. The CDR3 DNA reads as TGCGCCAGCAGGCCACCGACTAGCGTTCGGCAGTTCTTC.

This clonotype was picked up a small number of times. The rearrangement links TRBV4-3 to TRBJ1-2; D remains ambiguous. The CDR3 length is 15 residues. Germline V gene data show CDR1 as LGHNA and CDR2 as YSLEER. The V and J ends lost 2 bases and 2 bases respectively, with 12 bases between them. As DNA, the CDR3 is TGCGCCAGCAGCCAATTGGAGATTACCAACTATGGCTACACCTTC. Residues: CASSQLEITNYGYTF.

The CDR3 here is CSVRFRGNNQPQHF. In DNA, the CDR3 is TGCAGCGTGAGATTCCGAGGGAACAATCAGCCCCAGCATTTT. The chain couples TRBV29-1 to TRBJ1-5, with D uncertain. The germline V gene has CDR1 SQVTM and CDR2 ANQGSEA. The CDR3 extends over 14 amino acids. Trimming pared 6 bases from V and 3 bases from J, leaving 15 bases between.

The V call is TRBV12-3 or TRBV12-4, the J call TRBJ1-4, with TRBD1 matching 7 bases. V lost 6 bases and J lost 8; bases outside the gene matches: 9. The CDR3 is 14 residues long. Written as DNA, the CDR3 is TGTGCCAGCAGGCCTCGGGAGACAGGGGAAAAACTGTTTTTT. It codes for CASRPRETGEKLFF.

The chain has TRBV28 and TRBJ2-6, with 11 positions matching TRBD1. After removal of 4 bases from V and 3 bases from J, the junction contained 11 bases not matched to a gene. Germline loops: CDR1 MDHEN, CDR2 SYDVKM. The CDR3 is made up of 19 amino acids. The DNA of the CDR3 is TGTGCCAGCAGTTCCCTGTGGGGACAGGGGGTTTTTGGGGCCAACGTCCTGACTTTC. Translation gives CASSSLWGQGVFGANVLTF.

This chain uses TRBV7-2 with TRBJ2-5, with a weak D call TRBD1 (6 bases). Trimming removed 3 bases at V and 3 bases at J, with 20 bases between. The CDR3 runs to 17 residues. Germline CDR1 is SGHTA and CDR2 is FQGNSA. The CDR3 coding sequence is TGTGCCAGCAGCTTTCCCCGAACAGGGATAGGAAAAGAGACCCAGTACTTC. Protein product: CASSFPRTGIGKETQYF.

The rearrangement links TRBV9 to TRBJ2-5, with 10 bases lining up with TRBD1. The CDR3 totals 15 residues. Germline-derived CDR1 and CDR2 are SGDLS and YYNGEE. Trimming removed 3 bases from V and 5 bases from J; junction bases left unmatched: 7. The DNA for the CDR3 is TGTGCCAGCAGCGCCGCGCCGGGACAGGGGGAGACCCAGTACTTC. Translated, it gives CASSAAPGQGETQYF.

The V gene is TRBV29-1, the J gene TRBJ1-1; perhaps TRBD1 as D (5 bases). Per the germline V gene, CDR1 is SQVTM and CDR2 is ANQGSEA. The CDR3 is 13 residues long. Written as DNA, the CDR3 is TGCATCATTCGGGGCAGCCTGAACACTGAAGCTTTCTTT. It translates to CIIRGSLNTEAFF.

The chain has TRBV7-9 and TRBJ2-5; the match to TRBD1 covers 8 bases. The CDR3 length is 17 residues. Germline V gives CDR1 SEHNR, CDR2 FQNEAQ (reference sequence). V gave up 5 bases and J gave up 1 base; unmatched junction bases: 12. The CDR3 DNA is TGTGCCAGCAGCCCTCGGACTGACAGGGGAATCCAAGAGACCCAGTACTTC. Protein product: CASSPRTDRGIQETQYF. Filled out from reference TRBV7-9 and TRBJ2-5, the complete variable domain reads DTGVSQNPRHKITKRGQNVTFRCDPISEHNRLYWYRQTLGQGPEFLTYFQNEAQLEKSRLLSDRFSAERPKGSFSTLEIQRTEQGDSAMYLCASSPRTDRGIQETQYFGPGTRLLVL.

The chain has TRBV6-1 and TRBJ1-2, with 7 nucleotides matching TRBD1. This CDR3 has 16 amino acids. The junction had 16 bases not matched to a gene; V was cut back by 6 bases and J by 6 bases. From germline, CDR1 is MNHNS and CDR2 SASEGT. Here the CDR3 reads CASSPRQGSERHGYTF. CDR3 coding DNA: TGTGCCAGCAGCCCCAGACAGGGAAGTGAACGGCATGGCTACACCTTC.